This T cell receptor (beta chain) is drawn from a study of blood T cells in healthy people across ages. Overall study results and limits: Across the age range, TCR beta diversity per million T cells fell in a roughly linear way.

Together with a sample-barcoded 5' primer, a J-beta primer mix was included in a second PCR lasting roughly 6 to 12 cycles. TCRdb analysed the 5' RACE reads with MiXCR anew, one entry per CDR3 protein. The sample consists of roughly 800,000 distinct CDR3 sequences, roughly 25% of them appearing once. The CDR3 has 16 amino acids. CDR1 and CDR2 from the germline V gene are MNHEY and SMNVEV (reference sequence). As concerns this clonotype: Its antigen is undetermined.

These data were likewise used in another study, on T cells of mothers and their children. From that study: Samples were obtained from three healthy Caucasian mothers and their six children.

V and J are TRBV27 and TRBJ2-5; D ambiguous. The J call may be wrong; the DNA end is better matched by TRBJ2-1. This clonotype was obtained from a boy younger than 18 in good health. Input material: blood. This chain's CDR3 is CASRHAVFSRSNEQFF. The CDR3 DNA sequence: TGTGCCAGCAGGCACGCCGTGTTTTCTCGGTCAAATGAGCAGTTCTTC.